A single sample gave rise to the 32 T cell receptor beta chains below, sequenced in a study of response to subunit inactivated influenza vaccine. TCRdb passed the RT-PCR reads through MiXCR, listing each CDR3 protein once. Of about 500,000 distinct CDR3 sequences in the sample, around 7.7% were seen once. The starting material was PBMCs from blood, obtained around 25 months after vaccination. The receptors originated from a man in his fifties or sixties who received an inactivated influenza vaccine.

This clonotype has ten or more counts. The gene calls are TRBV20-1 and TRBJ2-7; possible D gene TRBD2, 6 bases. CDR1 DFQATT and CDR2 SNEGSKA come from the germline V gene (reference sequence). CDR3 length equals 14 residues. Trimming removed 6 bases at V and 0 bases at J, with 15 bases between. CDR3 sequence: CSASTGGSSYEQYF. As DNA, the CDR3 is TGCAGTGCCTCGACCGGGGGAAGCTCCTACGAGCAGTACTTC.

The CDR3 region is CASSAKGGGTDTQYF. In DNA, the CDR3 is TGTGCCAGCAGCGCTAAGGGGGGGGGCACAGATACGCAGTATTTT. This chain links TRBV5-4 with TRBJ2-3; the D gene is possibly TRBD2 (7 bases). Trimming took 4 bases from V and 1 from J, leaving 13 bases between them. CDR1 is SGHNT and CDR2 is YYREEE in the germline V gene (reference sequence). The CDR3 covers 15 residues. Combining the CDR3 with reference TRBV5-4 and TRBJ2-3 gives the whole variable domain ETGVTQSPTHLIKTRGQQVTLRCSSQSGHNTVSWYQQALGQGPQFIFQYYREEENGRGNFPPRFSGLQFPNYSSELNVNALELDDSALYLCASSAKGGGTDTQYFGPGTRLTVL.

This clonotype was observed a few times. The chain carries TRBV14 and TRBJ2-3; a possible D gene is TRBD2 (6 bases). The germline gives CDR1 SGHDN, CDR2 FVKESK. Trimming pared 4 bases from V and 0 bases from J, leaving 14 bases between. The CDR3 contains 16 residues. The CDR3: CASSPSLASSTDTQYF. For the CDR3, the DNA is TGTGCCAGCAGCCCCTCTCTAGCGTCGAGCACAGATACGCAGTATTTT.

The gene calls are TRBV20-1 and TRBJ2-3; 7 bases fit TRBD2. The length of the CDR3 is 15 residues. Germline V gene lookup returns CDR1 DFQATT and CDR2 SNEGSKA (reference sequence). CDR3 sequence: CFGGKAPGLTDTQYF. The CDR3 nucleotides are TGCTTCGGGGGGAAGGCCCCCGGGTTGACAGATACGCAGTATTTT.

This rearrangement joins TRBV7-9 to TRBJ2-1; no clear D. The V end lost 3 bases, the J end lost 4 bases, and 16 bases lay between the germline ends. Germline V lookup: CDR1 SEHNR, CDR2 FQNEAQ (reference sequence). The CDR3 length is 16 residues. The chain's CDR3 is CASSLPRVGPYNEQFF. CDR3 nucleotide sequence: TGTGCCAGCAGCTTGCCCCGCGTCGGGCCTTACAATGAGCAGTTCTTC.

The chain couples TRBV20-1 to TRBJ2-1; 10 bases line up with TRBD2. CDR3 length equals 15 residues. CDR1 is DFQATT, CDR2 SNEGSKA, per germline (reference sequence). The J segment lost 4 bases and the V segment lost 6 bases, leaving 9 bases of the junction unmatched. CDR3 DNA: TGCAGTGCCAAAACCGGGACTAGCGAATACAATGAGCAGTTCTTC. This codes for CSAKTGTSEYNEQFF.

The genes are TRBV6-1 and TRBJ1-2, with TRBD1 matching over 8 bases. The CDR3 contains 13 residues. The ends lost 6 bases at V and 5 bases at J; junction bases unmatched: 5. Germline V gene sequence: CDR1 MNHNS, CDR2 SASEGT. CDR3 in DNA: TGTGCCAGCAGCGGACAGGGACCATATGGCTACACCTTC. Translating it yields CASSGQGPYGYTF.

This clonotype was seen a handful of times. The chain joins TRBV19 to TRBJ2-3, with D unclear. The V gene lost 2 bases and the J gene lost 3 bases, with 12 bases spanning the gap. CDR1 and CDR2 (germline): LNHDA, SQIVND (reference sequence). The CDR3 covers 15 residues. The CDR3 sequence is CASSIRVRPTDTQYF. The CDR3 DNA follows: TGTGCCAGTAGTATACGCGTACGGCCAACAGATACGCAGTATTTT.

The CDR3 bases are TGCAGTGCTACCCAACAGGTCAACCAAGAGACCCAGTACTTC. Its translation is CSATQQVNQETQYF. The genes are TRBV20-1 and TRBJ2-5; D may be TRBD1 (5 bases). The CDR3 runs to 14 residues. Germline V gene lookup returns CDR1 DFQATT and CDR2 SNEGSKA (reference sequence). Trimming stripped 4 bases from V and 0 bases from J, with 12 bases between.

This clonotype was observed a handful of times. This chain uses TRBV28 with TRBJ2-4; a weak D match, TRBD1 (6 bases). Germline values: CDR1 MDHEN, CDR2 SYDVKM. CDR3 size: 14 residues. Trimming left V 6 bases short and J 4 bases short, with 13 bases between. The CDR3 protein is CASSAGTFKNIQYF. The CDR3, as DNA: TGTGCCAGCAGCGCCGGGACATTTAAAAACATTCAGTACTTC.

The chain uses TRBV15 and TRBJ2-1; a possible D gene is TRBD1 (5 bases). The CDR3 has 14 amino acids. Trimming cost V 2 bases and J 3 bases, with 8 bases left between them. CDR1 and CDR2 from the germline V gene are LNHNV and YYDKDF (reference sequence). The CDR3 is CATSRSDSYNEQFF. CDR3 DNA sequence: TGTGCCACCAGCAGATCCGACAGCTACAATGAGCAGTTCTTC.

This chain links TRBV3-1 with TRBJ1-3; D is perhaps TRBD1 (5 bases). V was clipped by 1 base and J by 1 base, with 11 bases between them. The V gene's germline CDR1 is LGHDT and CDR2 YNNKEL (reference sequence). The length of the CDR3 is 16 residues. The CDR3, as DNA: TGTGCCAGCAGCCAAGCAGGACACGTTTCTGGAAACACCATATATTTT. Its protein product is CASSQAGHVSGNTIYF.

This clonotype occurred many times. The V gene is TRBV20-1, the J gene TRBJ2-7, with 7 nucleotides matching TRBD2. The germline V gene has CDR1 DFQATT and CDR2 SNEGSKA (reference sequence). This CDR3 is 15 amino acids long. The trim removed 0 bases at V and 4 bases at J, leaving 9 bases unmatched. The CDR3 loop is CSARDGAGVWYEQYF. In nucleotides, the CDR3 is TGCAGTGCTAGAGATGGGGCGGGAGTCTGGTACGAGCAGTACTTC.

The CDR3 nucleotides are TGTGCCAGCAGCGTTACTGAGGGTGAGCAGTTCTTC. It encodes CASSVTEGEQFF. The gene calls are TRBV7-8 and TRBJ2-1; a weak D match, TRBD2 (5 bases). CDR1 and CDR2 from the germline V gene are SGHVS and FQNEAQ. This CDR3 spans 12 amino acids. Trimming pared 5 bases from V and 9 bases from J, leaving 11 bases between.

There are a few counts of this clonotype. This chain uses TRBV12-3 or TRBV12-4 with TRBJ2-5; D is possibly TRBD2 (5 bases). Trimming pared 7 bases from V and 5 bases from J, leaving 20 bases between. CDR3 length: 15 residues. Written as DNA, the CDR3 is TGTGCCAGCACCGCGGGCCCTCCTGCTGACGAGACCCAGTACTTC. It encodes CASTAGPPADETQYF.

The chain is built from TRBV3-1 and TRBJ2-7, with 8 positions matching TRBD1. Per germline, CDR1 LGHDT and CDR2 YNNKEL (reference sequence). The CDR3 spans 14 residues. The J segment lost 2 bases and the V segment lost 4 bases, leaving 4 bases of the junction unmatched. The CDR3 DNA is TGTGCCAGCAGCCCTCACAGGGGGGCCTACGAGCAGTACTTC. This gives the protein CASSPHRGAYEQYF.

This rearrangement joins TRBV6-1 to TRBJ2-5, with D perhaps assigned TRBD1 or TRBD2 (6 bases each). V was cut by 6 bases and J by 5 bases, with 22 bases left in between. There are 16 residues in the CDR3. The germline V gene encodes CDR1 MNHNS and CDR2 SASEGT. CDR3 sequence: CASSQRGVLGGETQYF. As DNA, the CDR3 is TGTGCCAGCAGCCAAAGGGGGGTCCTGGGAGGCGAGACCCAGTACTTC.

This clonotype was seen a handful of times. CDR3 sequence reads: CASSLSGQPEEYF. CDR3 DNA sequence: TGTGCCAGCAGTTTATCGGGGCAGCCGGAGGAGTACTTC. The chain couples TRBV28 to TRBJ2-7; D tentatively reads TRBD1 or TRBD2 (5 bases each). V was clipped by 1 base and J by 11 bases, with 15 bases between them. The CDR3 totals 13 residues. Germline assignment: CDR1 MDHEN and CDR2 SYDVKM.

This clonotype showed up just a few times. This chain links TRBV10-3 with TRBJ1-6, with D perhaps matching TRBD1 (5 bases). CDR1 ENHRY and CDR2 SYGVKD come from the germline V gene. Trimming removed 3 bases at V and 7 bases at J, with 7 bases between. CDR3 size: 13 residues. The CDR3 DNA is TGTGCCATCAGTGACGGGGGAAATTCACCCCTCCACTTT. It encodes CAISDGGNSPLHF.

This clonotype was seen ten or more times. The genes are TRBV4-1 and TRBJ1-4; D remains unclear. The length of the CDR3 is 16 residues. Per the germline V gene, CDR1 is MGHRA and CDR2 is YSYEKL. V was pared by 0 bases and J by 1 base, with 9 bases between. CDR3 DNA: TGCGCCAGCAGCCAAGATCCCTGGGGAACTAATGAAAAACTGTTTTTT. Translating it yields CASSQDPWGTNEKLFF.

This clonotype was counted a few times. V is TRBV5-1 and J is TRBJ2-3; no definite D call. The CDR3 is 11 residues long. CDR1 is SGHRS and CDR2 is YFSETQ in the germline V gene. V was cut by 7 bases and J by 4 bases, with 7 bases left in between. DNA of the CDR3: TGCGCCAGCCGAGACGCAGATACGCAGTATTTT. This encodes CASRDADTQYF.

This clonotype has more than one count but fewer than ten. The gene calls are TRBV6-2 or TRBV6-3 and TRBJ1-1; D call uncertain. V lost 1 base, J lost 0 bases, and 12 bases lay in between. The CDR3 is made up of 16 amino acids. CDR1 is MNHEY, CDR2 SVGEGT, per germline. CDR3 in amino acids: CASSYLLRTMNTEAFF. The CDR3 nucleotides read TGTGCCAGCAGTTACTTGTTACGCACCATGAACACTGAAGCTTTCTTT.

This clonotype was observed a handful of times. At one of its ends the junction is not consistent with the germline gene, which may arise from a read error. The rearrangement uses TRBV10-3 and TRBJ2-1, with D tentatively TRBD1 (5 bases). The CDR3 loop spans 11 amino acids. Germline-derived CDR1 and CDR2 are ENHRY and SYGVKD. The CDR3 coding sequence is TGTGCCATCAGTGAGGGACAACCCCTACTTTTC. The encoded protein is CAISEGQPLLF.

This clonotype occurred a few times. The V and J genes are TRBV6-1 and TRBJ2-5; 7 positions match TRBD1. V dropped 4 bases and J dropped 2; count of bases not matched to a gene: 4. CDR3 length equals 14 residues. The germline V gene has CDR1 MNHNS and CDR2 SASEGT. CDR3 sequence: CASSAGQAQETQYF. The CDR3 DNA follows: TGTGCCAGCAGTGCCGGACAGGCTCAAGAGACCCAGTACTTC.

A note on this clonotype: A much larger clonotype is one base distant, so this may be a read error. The chain is built from TRBV12-3 or TRBV12-4 and TRBJ2-1; unclear D gene. The CDR3 has 13 amino acids. CDR3 residues: CASSFSPYKEQFF. The CDR3 DNA reads as TGTGCCAGCAGTTTCTCACCGTACAAGGAGCAGTTCTTC.

This clonotype appeared a few times. This chain links TRBV11-2 with TRBJ2-7; no clear D gene. The CDR3 sequence is 14 residues long. V lost 5 bases and J lost 5, with 16 bases in between. Germline-derived CDR1 and CDR2 are SGHAT and FQNNGV. The CDR3 DNA sequence: TGTGCCAGCAGCGACCTGGGGTATCGCCACGAGCAGTACTTC. It specifies CASSDLGYRHEQYF. The complete variable domain, with remaining parts taken from reference TRBV11-2 and TRBJ2-7, reads EAGVAQSPRYKIIEKRQSVAFWCNPISGHATLYWYQQILGQGPKLLIQFQNNGVVDDSQLPKDRFSAERLKGVDSTLKIQPAKLEDSAVYLCASSDLGYRHEQYFGPGTRLTVT.

In its sample, this clonotype was seen many times. The chain uses TRBV2 and TRBJ2-7; 8 nucleotides align to TRBD1. The CDR3 has 15 residues. The V gene end was trimmed by 4 bases and the J gene end by 4 bases; junction bases not matched to a gene: 9. Germline lookup yields CDR1 SNHLY and CDR2 FYNNEI. For the CDR3, the DNA is TGTGCCAGCAGTGCGACCGGGACAGGAGGGTACGAGCAGTACTTC. Translation: CASSATGTGGYEQYF. Filled out from reference TRBV2 and TRBJ2-7, the complete variable domain reads EPEVTQTPSHQVTQMGQEVILRCVPISNHLYFYWYRQILGQKVEFLVSFYNNEISEKSEIFDDQFSVERPDGSNFTLKIRSTKLEDSAMYFCASSATGTGGYEQYFGPGTRLTVT.

The chain recombines TRBV7-2 with TRBJ2-7; D is possibly TRBD1 or TRBD2 (6 bases each). The germline V gene has CDR1 SGHTA and CDR2 FQGNSA. The germline V and J ends were trimmed by 3 bases and 1 base, with 13 bases remaining between them. The CDR3 spans 15 residues. Here the CDR3 reads CASSLSGGQSYEQYF. In nucleotides, the CDR3 is TGTGCCAGCAGCTTGTCTGGGGGGCAATCCTACGAGCAGTACTTC.

This clonotype was recorded many times. The chain links TRBV5-6 to TRBJ2-3; 8 bases match TRBD1. V shed 4 bases and J 4 bases; nucleotides not matched to a gene: 8. The germline V gene has CDR1 SGHDT and CDR2 YYEEEE. The CDR3 is made up of 15 amino acids. The CDR3 bases are TGTGCCAGCAGCCGCCCCGACAGGGGTTCAGATACGCAGTATTTT. Its translation: CASSRPDRGSDTQYF.

The V gene is TRBV5-1, the J gene TRBJ2-7, with D maybe TRBD2 (6 bases). CDR1 is SGHRS, CDR2 YFSETQ, per germline. The V gene lost 0 bases and the J gene lost 3 bases, with 13 bases spanning the gap. The CDR3 sequence is 15 residues long. CDR3: CASSLAAGSHYEQYF. The DNA for the CDR3 is TGCGCCAGCAGCTTGGCCGCGGGGTCCCACTACGAGCAGTACTTC.

This clonotype occurred many times. The chain is built from TRBV15 and TRBJ2-7; D not certain. The germline V and J ends were trimmed by 4 bases and 3 bases, with 10 bases remaining between them. Germline CDR1 is LNHNV and CDR2 is YYDKDF (reference sequence). The length of the CDR3 is 13 residues. The CDR3 bases are TGTGCCACCAGCACACGACTGAACTACGAGCAGTACTTC. Residues: CATSTRLNYEQYF.

The rearrangement uses TRBV7-2 and TRBJ1-5, with D hard to call. The CDR3 runs to 13 residues. The ends were cut back, 1 base at V and 3 bases at J, with 4 bases in the middle. Germline loops: CDR1 SGHTA, CDR2 FQGNSA. In nucleotides, the CDR3 is TGTGCCAGCAGCTTAGAAGCCAATCAGCCCCAGCATTTT. Amino acid sequence: CASSLEANQPQHF. Using reference TRBV7-2 and TRBJ1-5 for the parts outside the CDR3, the full variable domain is GAGVSQSPSNKVTEKGKDVELRCDPISGHTALYWYRQSLGQGLEFLIYFQGNSAPDKSGLPSDRFSAERTGGSVSTLTIQRTQQEDSAVYLCASSLEANQPQHFGDGTRLSIL.